This TCR beta chain was captured in a study of shared clonotypes between healthy human individuals. This CDR3 spans 15 amino acids. V was pared by 4 bases and J by 0 bases, with 9 bases between. Germline V CDR1 and CDR2: LNHDA, SQIVND (reference sequence). Caucasian adults living in Nashville, Tennessee, provided all samples. The study separated CD4+ cells into CD45RA+ naive and CD45RA-negative memory subsets. Assay used: immunoSEQ multiplex PCR; TCRdb lists only in-frame clones, some missing. This table has hundreds of thousands of clones, more than 95% appearing once. As concerns this clone: Its cognate antigen is unknown.

Whole-study findings and limits: Estimated richness values were generally larger in naive subsets than in memory subsets.

This chain links TRBV19 with TRBJ2-2, with D tentatively TRBD2 (5 bases). The specimen sequenced was naive CD4+ T cells sorted from blood. As to subset: CD45RA+ positively selected. The TCR originated in a woman between 25 and 40 years old in good health. This CDR3 reads CASSRGFANTGELFF. The CDR3 nucleotides read TGTGCCAGTAGTAGAGGGTTCGCGAACACCGGGGAGCTGTTTTTT.